Presented here are 30 T cell receptor beta chains from one specimen sequenced in a study of T cell responses to AZD1222 COVID-19 vaccine (dated by TCRdb to the early 2020s). What the time point label conveys for this sample: baseline before first vaccination. Receptor libraries were prepared by the immunoSEQ multiplex PCR assay. TCRdb limited this immuneACCESS table to in-frame rearrangements with V and J called. A share of clones is missing; checked studies link under half to unresolved V genes, and the rest is unexplained. Counted in this sample were about 150,000 clones; roughly nine tenths of them appeared once. 6% to 8% of the sample belongs to the ten largest clones. The sample here was peripheral blood, taken on day 0 of AZD1222 vaccination. These receptors originate from an adult in good health.

V is TRBV12-3 or TRBV12-4 and J is TRBJ2-5; TRBD1 might be the D (6 bases). The CDR3 length is 13 residues. Trimming removed 0 bases from V and 4 bases from J, with 6 bases in between. The CDR3 bases are TGTGCCAGCAGTTTAGCACAGGGAGAGACCCAGTACTTC. Its translation is CASSLAQGETQYF.

The V gene is TRBV5-4, the J gene TRBJ1-4; D uncertain. The length of the CDR3 is 12 residues. The germline CDR1 and CDR2 sequences are SGHNT and YYREEE (reference sequence). V was trimmed by 3 bases and J by 12 bases, leaving 12 bases between them. CDR3 bases: TGTGCCAGCAGCTGGGAGTCTGGGGAACTGTTTTTT. Its translation is CASSWESGELFF.

The chain joins TRBV5-1 to TRBJ2-5; 11 nucleotides line up with TRBD2. The germline V gene has CDR1 SGHRS and CDR2 YFSETQ. This CDR3 contains 14 residues. V shed 6 bases and J 5 bases; nucleotides not matched to a gene: 6. This chain's CDR3 is CASMVSGGAETQYF. CDR3 nucleotides: TGCGCCAGCATGGTTAGCGGGGGGGCGGAGACCCAGTACTTC. Full variable domain (rest looked up from reference TRBV5-1 and TRBJ2-5): KAGVTQTPRYLIKTRGQQVTLSCSPISGHRSVSWYQQTPGQGLQFLFEYFSETQRNKGNFPGRFSGRQFSNSRSEMNVSTLELGDSALYLCASMVSGGAETQYFGPGTRLLVL.

This clone showed up just once. The chain uses TRBV5-1 and TRBJ2-2, with a weak D call TRBD2 (5 bases). This CDR3 has 16 residues. Trimming removed 1 base at V and 5 bases at J, with 15 bases between. Germline values: CDR1 SGHRS, CDR2 YFSETQ. This chain's CDR3 is CASSLFSRGSTGELFF. The CDR3 DNA reads as TGCGCCAGCAGCTTGTTTTCTCGGGGATCAACCGGGGAGCTGTTTTTT.

The J gene is TRBJ2-2, the V gene TRBV6-5, with D perhaps matching TRBD2 (5 bases). This CDR3 contains 16 residues. Trimming shortened V by 0 bases and J by 0 bases, and 8 bases separated the two germline ends. Per the germline V gene, CDR1 is MNHEY and CDR2 is SVGAGI. CDR3 in DNA: TGTGCCAGCAGTTACTCGGCGGGCCCGAACACCGGGGAGCTGTTTTTT. It translates to CASSYSAGPNTGELFF.

J is TRBJ2-7 and V is TRBV3-1 (or the pseudogene TRBV3-2); no clear D gene. Germline CDR1 reads LGHDT; CDR2 reads YNNKEL (reference sequence). V was cut by 1 base and J by 11 bases, with 9 bases left in between. There are 11 residues in the CDR3. The CDR3 coding sequence is TGTGCCAGCAGCCAAGCCCTTCTGAAGTACTTC. It specifies CASSQALLKYF.

V gene TRBV6-5 combines with J gene TRBJ1-2, with 9 bases aligning to TRBD1. With V trimmed by 5 bases and J by 8 bases, 12 bases remained unmatched. This CDR3 spans 15 amino acids. Per the germline V gene, CDR1 is MNHEY and CDR2 is SVGAGI. The CDR3 protein is CASSPLGQGRRGYTF. The CDR3 bases are TGTGCCAGCAGTCCGCTTGGACAGGGGCGGAGGGGCTACACCTTC.

This chain joins TRBV4-2 and TRBJ2-3; 7 bases are shared with TRBD1. J was trimmed by 3 bases and V by 0 bases; bases with no gene match: 12. Germline V gene sequence: CDR1 LGHNA, CDR2 YNFKEQ. The CDR3 sequence is 18 residues long. For the CDR3, the DNA is TGTGCCAGCAGCCAAGAAGGACAGGTGATCGGTCGAACAGATACGCAGTATTTT. It codes for CASSQEGQVIGRTDTQYF.

This sequence joins TRBV3-1 (or the pseudogene TRBV3-2) and TRBJ2-7; a possible D gene is TRBD1 (5 bases). The CDR3 contains 16 residues. Between the trimmed V and J ends, which lost 4 bases and 1 base, there was a span of 17 bases. CDR1 and CDR2 (germline): LGHDT, YNNKEL (reference sequence). The chain's CDR3 is CASSPYYRPLSYEQYF. In DNA form, the CDR3 reads TGTGCCAGCAGCCCTTACTACAGGCCCCTTTCCTACGAGCAGTACTTC.

The V gene is TRBV30, the J gene TRBJ2-5; TRBD1 agrees at 9 bases. The V segment lost 3 bases and the J segment 9 bases; nucleotides outside the gene matches: 14. CDR3 length: 15 residues. Germline-derived CDR1 and CDR2 are GTSNPN and SVGIG (reference sequence). This CDR3 reads CAWSSRGWTGEAQYF. CDR3 DNA sequence: TGTGCCTGGAGCTCGAGAGGGTGGACAGGGGAGGCCCAGTACTTC. Drawing the rest from reference TRBV30 and TRBJ2-5, the complete variable domain is SQTIHQWPATLVQPVGSPLSLECTVEGTSNPNLYWYRQAAGRGLQLLFYSVGIGQISSEVPQNLSASRPQDRQFILSSKKLLLSDSGFYLCAWSSRGWTGEAQYFGPGTRLLVL.

The J gene is TRBJ2-5, the V gene TRBV5-1; D is possibly TRBD2 (6 bases). Trimming removed 2 bases from V and 3 bases from J, with 8 bases in between. The CDR3 runs to 13 residues. Per the germline V gene, CDR1 is SGHRS and CDR2 is YFSETQ. The chain's CDR3 is CASSLWGEETQYF. In nucleotides, the CDR3 is TGCGCCAGCAGCTTATGGGGGGAAGAGACCCAGTACTTC.

The chain employs TRBV29-1 and TRBJ1-1; D is unclear. The CDR3 contains 12 residues. Germline V lookup: CDR1 SQVTM, CDR2 ANQGSEA. V was pared by 7 bases and J by 0 bases, with 9 bases between. CDR3 bases: TGCAGCGCCTACGACATGAACACTGAAGCTTTCTTT. Its translation is CSAYDMNTEAFF. The entire variable domain, with the rest obtained from reference TRBV29-1 and TRBJ1-1, is as follows: SAVISQKPSRDICQRGTSLTIQCQVDSQVTMMFWYRQQPGQSLTLIATANQGSEATYESGFVIDKFPISRPNLTFSTLTVSNMSPEDSSIYLCSAYDMNTEAFFGQGTRLTVV.

This chain joins TRBV19 and TRBJ1-1; D not resolved. The CDR3 has 14 residues. Trimming left V 3 bases short and J 5 bases short, with 13 bases between. Germline V gives CDR1 LNHDA, CDR2 SQIVND (reference sequence). The CDR3 loop is CASSIGYRETEAFF. CDR3 DNA sequence: TGTGCCAGTAGTATTGGGTATAGGGAAACTGAAGCTTTCTTT.

The V call is TRBV10-3, the J call TRBJ2-5, with no clear D. CDR1 is ENHRY, CDR2 SYGVKD, per germline. Trimming stripped 4 bases from V and 2 bases from J, with 5 bases between. The CDR3 has 12 residues. CDR3 sequence (DNA): TGTGCCATCAGTGGGGGTCAAGAGACCCAGTACTTC. It yields the protein CAISGGQETQYF.

The chain links TRBV4-2 to TRBJ1-4; tentatively, D is TRBD1 (5 bases). Trimming shortened V by 1 base and J by 3 bases, and 21 bases separated the two germline ends. This CDR3 has 19 residues. From germline, CDR1 is LGHNA and CDR2 YNFKEQ. DNA for the CDR3: TGTGCCAGCAGCCAAGGCTCCGGGACGGTGTTTTCTGCTAATGAAAAACTGTTTTTT. Amino acid sequence: CASSQGSGTVFSANEKLFF.

The chain employs TRBV15 and TRBJ1-1; TRBD1 matches at 7 bases. V was clipped by 1 base and J by 11 bases; unmatched bases: 7. There are 13 residues in the CDR3. Germline values: CDR1 LNHNV, CDR2 YYDKDF (reference sequence). The CDR3 is CATSRAYGTDAFF. In nucleotides, the CDR3 is TGTGCCACCAGCAGAGCTTACGGGACAGACGCTTTCTTT.

The rearrangement joins TRBV4-1 to TRBJ1-4; 9 positions agree with TRBD1. V dropped 3 bases and J dropped 7; count of bases not matched to a gene: 6. The CDR3 length is 15 residues. Germline V gene sequence: CDR1 MGHRA, CDR2 YSYEKL. CDR3 in DNA: TGCGCCAGCAGCCAGGGACAGGGTGAGGGTGAAAAACTGTTTTTT. It yields the protein CASSQGQGEGEKLFF.

The chain couples TRBV27 to TRBJ2-7; D is unclear. The CDR3 is made up of 13 amino acids. V shed 6 bases and J shed 0 bases, with 9 bases lying between them. From germline, CDR1 is MNHEY and CDR2 SMNVEV (reference sequence). In nucleotides, the CDR3 is TGTGCCAGCAGATACAGTCTCTCCTACGAGCAGTACTTC. Translating it yields CASRYSLSYEQYF.

This clone has a single count. V usage is TRBV5-5 and J usage is TRBJ1-2; TRBD1 matches 7 bases. The CDR3 has 15 amino acids. In germline, CDR1 is SGHKS, CDR2 YYEKEE (reference sequence). V trimming: 0 bases; J trimming: 8 bases; junction bases outside the gene matches: 10. CDR3 sequence (DNA): TGTGCCAGCAGCTTGGCTCAGGGACAGAGGCTCGGCTACACCTTC. It encodes CASSLAQGQRLGYTF.

The chain combines TRBV12-3 or TRBV12-4 with TRBJ1-1; D remains unclear. The V end was cut by 6 bases, the J end by 3 bases, with 11 bases between. CDR3 length: 13 residues. The chain's CDR3 is CASREEVDTEAFF. CDR3 bases: TGTGCCAGCAGAGAAGAAGTGGACACTGAAGCTTTCTTT.

Note on this clone: This specimen includes other DNA sequences encoding the same CDR3. This sequence joins TRBV19 and TRBJ1-2; possible D gene TRBD1, 5 bases. The CDR3 totals 14 residues. Germline values: CDR1 LNHDA, CDR2 SQIVND (reference sequence). Trimming shortened V by 9 bases and J by 0 bases, and 14 bases separated the two germline ends. The CDR3: CASTSGPSNYGYTF. CDR3 coding DNA: TGTGCCAGCACTTCAGGGCCATCTAACTATGGCTACACCTTC.

The chain combines TRBV11-2 with TRBJ2-1, with D perhaps TRBD2 (6 bases). This CDR3 spans 16 amino acids. V was cut by 5 bases and J by 4 bases, with 18 bases left in between. Looked up from germline, CDR1 is SGHAT and CDR2 is FQNNGV. CDR3 residues: CASSLGGGTAYNEQFF. The CDR3 nucleotides are TGTGCCAGCAGCCTCGGAGGCGGGACGGCTTACAATGAGCAGTTCTTC.

The chain combines TRBV14 with TRBJ1-3; D gene unclear. Trimming shortened V by 4 bases and J by 2 bases, and 18 bases separated the two germline ends. CDR3 length: 17 residues. Germline CDR1 and CDR2: SGHDN and FVKESK. The CDR3 DNA is TGTGCCAGCAGCCTCCTGCCTCTTGGCAGCACTGGAAACACCATATATTTT. Its translation: CASSLLPLGSTGNTIYF.

This sequence joins TRBV6-2 or TRBV6-3 and TRBJ2-7; weak D call: TRBD2 (6 bases). In germline, CDR1 is MNHEY, CDR2 SVGEGT. V was shortened by 7 bases and J by 1 base, with 17 bases between the two germline ends. The CDR3 is 15 residues long. For the CDR3, the DNA is TGTGCCAGCACCCCCGGCGGGGCATCATCCTACGAGCAGTACGTC. It codes for CASTPGGASSYEQYV.

The J gene is TRBJ2-3, the V gene TRBV5-1, with 8 bases that match TRBD2. The germline V gene encodes CDR1 SGHRS and CDR2 YFSETQ. With V trimmed by 6 bases and J by 0 bases, 6 bases remained unmatched. The length of the CDR3 is 15 residues. The CDR3: CASTLLAVSTDTQYF. The CDR3 DNA sequence: TGCGCCAGCACCTTACTAGCGGTGAGCACAGATACGCAGTATTTT.

CDR3 residues: CATSRDSLASLEQFF. CDR3 nucleotides: TGTGCCACCAGCAGAGATAGTCTAGCTTCCCTTGAGCAGTTCTTC. The chain employs TRBV15 and TRBJ2-1; D may be TRBD2 (5 bases). Trimming cost V 0 bases and J 9 bases, with 15 bases left between them. The germline V gene encodes CDR1 LNHNV and CDR2 YYDKDF (reference sequence). The CDR3 runs 15 residues.

The chain recombines TRBV6-1 with TRBJ2-3, with 7 bases that match TRBD2. Looked up from germline, CDR1 is MNHNS and CDR2 is SASEGT. The CDR3 extends over 16 amino acids. V lost 2 bases to trimming and J lost 2 bases; unmatched junction nucleotides: 7. The CDR3 is CASSEPSGETTDTQYF. For the CDR3, the DNA is TGTGCCAGCAGTGAACCCAGCGGGGAGACCACAGATACGCAGTATTTT.

The J gene is TRBJ1-5, the V gene TRBV10-3, with TRBD1 matching 9 bases. The germline CDR1 and CDR2 sequences are ENHRY and SYGVKD. Trimming removed 1 base from V and 6 bases from J; junction bases left unmatched: 7. The CDR3 runs to 16 residues. CDR3 loop: CAISEFYRGLSQPQHF. DNA of the CDR3: TGTGCCATCAGTGAGTTTTACAGGGGGCTCAGTCAGCCCCAGCATTTT.

This chain joins TRBV5-5 and TRBJ1-6; D is unresolved. The CDR3 sequence is 16 residues long. Germline values: CDR1 SGHKS, CDR2 YYEKEE (reference sequence). V dropped 2 bases and J dropped 0 bases, with 9 bases sitting between them. The CDR3 sequence: CASSFTPSSYNSPLHF. CDR3 nucleotides: TGTGCCAGCAGCTTTACGCCGAGCTCCTATAATTCACCCCTCCACTTT.

This chain connects TRBV5-1 to TRBJ1-2; D remains ambiguous. The CDR3 sequence is 14 residues long. The ends were cut back, 2 bases at V and 4 bases at J, with 12 bases in the middle. CDR1 SGHRS and CDR2 YFSETQ come from the germline V gene. Here the CDR3 DNA reads TGCGCCAGCAGCTTCGAAACGTCAGTCTATGGCTACACCTTC. This codes for CASSFETSVYGYTF.